This record concerns one T cell receptor beta chain sequence. Its antigen is as yet unknown. In germline, CDR1 is SQVTM, CDR2 ANQGSEA. Trimming removed 6 bases from V and 6 bases from J, with 14 bases in between. CDR3 length: 12 residues. The sample's treatment: oral pan-JAK inhibitor, 5-10 mg twice daily. Sorting from PBMCs produced CD4+ and CD8+ T cells. RNA, once extracted, was reverse transcribed into cDNA for use as the sequencing template. Clones were sequenced by immunoSEQ multiplex PCR, and TCRdb holds only the in-frame ones, with some missing. Of 150,000 or so clones in the sample, about 59% were seen once. This specimen belongs to a study of CD8+ T cells in alopecia areata. Points from the study as a whole: Numerous clones, expanded in lesions, remained in scalp and blood during tofacitinib. Treatment with tofacitinib significantly lowered scalp clonality and reduced expanded CD8+ clones among the top 100.

V and J are TRBV29-1 and TRBJ1-2, with a weak D call TRBD1 (6 bases). This TCR derives from a human donor with alopecia areata. Specimen: CD8+ T cells sorted from blood, collected at week 4, from a patient treated with tofacitinib. As DNA, the CDR3 is TGCAGCGTCCCGGGGGCGGGGAATGGCTACACCTTC. Its translation: CSVPGAGNGYTF.